Listed here are 16 T cell receptor beta chains from one sample, sequenced in a study of blood T cell repertoires in COVID-19. Profiled with immunoSEQ multiplex PCR; TCRdb holds only in-frame clones, not every one. The sample consists of a few hundred thousand clones, roughly 90% of them appearing once. Source material: PBMCs or T cells enriched from blood (not recorded which). These receptors all come from a woman between 25 and 40 years old who had been exposed to COVID-19.

This CDR3 is CASSSDRGGSPLHF. CDR3 coding DNA: TGTGCCAGTAGTAGTGACAGGGGCGGTTCACCCCTCCACTTT. The chain joins TRBV19 to TRBJ1-6, with TRBD1 identical over 8 bases. V lost 4 bases, J lost 9 bases, and 5 bases stayed unmatched. Germline CDR1 is LNHDA and CDR2 is SQIVND (reference sequence). This CDR3 is built from 14 residues.

The V and J genes are TRBV28 and TRBJ1-1, with TRBD1 matching over 11 bases. The CDR3 extends over 13 amino acids. Germline CDR1 reads MDHEN; CDR2 reads SYDVKM. The ends lost 6 bases at V and 10 bases at J; junction bases unmatched: 7. The CDR3 here is CASSRDRGVRAFF. The CDR3 nucleotides read TGTGCCAGCAGCCGGGACAGGGGGGTCCGAGCTTTCTTT.

This sequence joins TRBV4-2 and TRBJ1-5; D might be TRBD1 (5 bases). CDR1 is LGHNA and CDR2 is YNFKEQ in the germline V gene. Trimming left V 1 base short and J 1 base short, with 14 bases between. This CDR3 has 17 residues. The CDR3 coding sequence is TGTGCCAGCAGCCAAGGAAAAGACAGTTACAGCAATCAGCCCCAGCATTTT. It is translated as CASSQGKDSYSNQPQHF.

The rearrangement joins TRBV2 to TRBJ1-1, with D perhaps TRBD1 (5 bases). The V gene's germline CDR1 is SNHLY and CDR2 FYNNEI. The V end was cut by 3 bases, the J end by 4 bases, with 15 bases between. This CDR3 has 15 amino acids. CDR3 in amino acids: CASSEMAGRVTEAFF. Written as DNA, the CDR3 is TGTGCCAGCAGTGAGATGGCAGGGAGGGTCACTGAAGCTTTCTTT.

This clone has a single count. V usage is TRBV5-1 and J usage is TRBJ2-7; D not certain. CDR3 length: 15 residues. V shed 0 bases and J shed 1 base, with 11 bases lying between them. Germline V gene lookup returns CDR1 SGHRS and CDR2 YFSETQ. This CDR3 reads CASSLASHISYEQYF. CDR3 DNA sequence: TGCGCCAGCAGCTTGGCCTCGCACATATCCTACGAGCAGTACTTC.

The chain joins TRBV2 to TRBJ1-5; possible D gene TRBD1, 6 bases. The CDR3 consists of 13 residues. Trimming removed 7 bases from V and 9 bases from J, with 16 bases in between. Germline V gene lookup returns CDR1 SNHLY and CDR2 FYNNEI. The CDR3 region is CASTWQGKRPQHF. CDR3 sequence (DNA): TGTGCCAGCACGTGGCAGGGGAAACGGCCCCAGCATTTT.

The J gene is TRBJ2-1, the V gene TRBV6-5; 10 nucleotides align to TRBD2. J lost 5 bases, V lost 5 bases, and 6 bases had no gene match. This CDR3 is 15 amino acids long. Germline V lookup: CDR1 MNHEY, CDR2 SVGAGI. The CDR3 DNA follows: TGTGCCAGCAGTCCACGGACTAGCGGCCACAATGAGCAGTTCTTC. Translated, it gives CASSPRTSGHNEQFF.

This chain connects TRBV7-8 to TRBJ2-7; the D gene is possibly TRBD1 (5 bases). The length of the CDR3 is 17 residues. Germline CDR1 reads SGHVS; CDR2 reads FQNEAQ. V lost 1 base and J 2 bases, leaving 18 bases between the germline ends. The CDR3 nucleotides are TGTGCCAGCAGCTTAGGTCGTGGCAGGGTGAGGACCTACGAGCAGTACTTC. This gives the protein CASSLGRGRVRTYEQYF.

The rearrangement links TRBV11-3 to TRBJ1-1; D unclear. Germline-derived CDR1 and CDR2 are SGHNT and YENEEA. V dropped 3 bases and J dropped 1 base, with 9 bases sitting between them. This CDR3 has 14 amino acids. This CDR3 is CASSFVPGNTEAFF. In DNA, the CDR3 is TGTGCCAGCAGCTTTGTCCCAGGGAACACTGAAGCTTTCTTT.

The chain carries TRBV9 and TRBJ2-1; TRBD2 matches at 11 bases. The CDR3 is 15 residues long. In germline, CDR1 is SGDLS, CDR2 YYNGEE. The V segment lost 3 bases and the J segment 6 bases; nucleotides outside the gene matches: 5. Written as DNA, the CDR3 is TGTGCCAGCAGCGGGGGACTAGCGGTTCTCAATGAGCAGTTCTTC. Translating gives CASSGGLAVLNEQFF.

The chain couples TRBV7-8 to TRBJ1-2, with 7 nucleotides matching TRBD1. J gave up 6 bases and V 5 bases, and 6 bases lay outside the gene matches. Germline V gene data show CDR1 as SGHVS and CDR2 as FQNEAQ. The CDR3 has 13 amino acids. The CDR3 DNA follows: TGTGCCAGCAGCCCGGGGACAGCTAATGGCTACACCTTC. Translating gives CASSPGTANGYTF.

The chain has TRBV19 and TRBJ2-1; maybe TRBD2 (5 bases). V lost 3 bases, J lost 0 bases, and 15 bases lay in between. CDR1 and CDR2 from the germline V gene are LNHDA and SQIVND (reference sequence). The CDR3 covers 17 residues. The CDR3 nucleotides read TGTGCCAGTAGTATGAGGGCAAGGGCGAGCTCCTACAATGAGCAGTTCTTC. It codes for CASSMRARASSYNEQFF.

The rearrangement joins TRBV5-5 to TRBJ1-3; D is undetermined. Trimming took 4 bases from V and 2 from J, leaving 10 bases between them. The CDR3 contains 14 residues. CDR1 SGHKS and CDR2 YYEKEE come from the germline V gene (reference sequence). CDR3 residues: CASSQENTGNTIYF. The CDR3 coding sequence is TGTGCCAGCAGCCAGGAAAATACTGGAAACACCATATATTTT. The variable domain in full, completed from reference TRBV5-5 and TRBJ1-3, reads DAGVTQSPTHLIKTRGQQVTLRCSPISGHKSVSWYQQVLGQGPQFIFQYYEKEERGRGNFPDRFSARQFPNYSSELNVNALLLGDSALYLCASSQENTGNTIYFGEGSWLTVV.

The chain joins TRBV5-1 to TRBJ2-3; 9 nucleotides agree with TRBD2. CDR1 and CDR2 from the germline V gene are SGHRS and YFSETQ. Trimming at V came to 4 bases and at J to 0 bases, leaving 3 bases not matched to a gene. The CDR3 loop spans 15 amino acids. This chain's CDR3 is CASSHTSGSTDTQYF. The CDR3 nucleotides read TGCGCCAGCAGCCACACTAGCGGGAGCACAGATACGCAGTATTTT.

The CDR3 spells CASSWDRGPYYEQYF. The CDR3 DNA sequence: TGCGCCAGCAGTTGGGACAGGGGACCTTACTACGAGCAGTACTTC. This chain links TRBV10-2 with TRBJ2-7, with 10 bases matching TRBD1. The CDR3 has 15 residues. The J segment lost 3 bases and the V segment lost 5 bases, leaving 7 bases of the junction unmatched. CDR1 is WSHSY, CDR2 SAAADI, per germline.

V gene TRBV10-3 combines with J gene TRBJ1-2; D perhaps matches TRBD1 (5 bases). This CDR3 has 14 amino acids. Germline V gives CDR1 ENHRY, CDR2 SYGVKD. V was pared by 6 bases and J by 2 bases, with 13 bases between. This CDR3 is CAIRTEQGNYGYTF. The CDR3 bases are TGTGCCATCAGGACAGAGCAAGGGAACTATGGCTACACCTTC.